The T cell receptor beta chain under discussion was sequenced for a study of cytomegalovirus exposure and HLA in healthy donors. Whole-study context: In a previous analysis, approximately 110 million unique TCR beta sequences were found from some 200 million T cells.

As regards this clone: Its antigen is not identified.

Overall study results and limits: CMV serostatus was the sole immune exposure data available. Association of 16,951 TCR beta sequences with HLA alleles was found at 0.05 false discovery rate in a later analysis.

Primers: 60 Vbeta forward and 13 Jbeta reverse. Clones were sequenced by immunoSEQ multiplex PCR, and TCRdb holds only the in-frame ones, with some missing. The repertoire holds some 170,000 clones, with roughly 79% as singletons. CDR1 is KGHSH, CDR2 LQKENI, per germline. V dropped 5 bases and J dropped 5 bases, with 10 bases sitting between them. The CDR3 sequence is 12 residues long. This clonotype was obtained from a woman between 18 and 29 years old in good health and CMV-seropositive. V and J are TRBV18 and TRBJ2-7; the D gene is possibly TRBD2 (5 bases). The sequenced sample consisted of PBMCs. Here the CDR3 DNA reads TGTGCCAGCTCAGTCGGGGTTCACGAGCAGTACTTC. Protein product: CASSVGVHEQYF. Variable domain in full (rest from reference TRBV18 and TRBJ2-7): NAGVMQNPRHLVRRRGQEARLRCSPMKGHSHVYWYRQLPEEGLKFMVYLQKENIIDESGMPKERFSAEFPKEGPSILRIQQVVRGDSAAYFCASSVGVHEQYFGPGTRLTVT.